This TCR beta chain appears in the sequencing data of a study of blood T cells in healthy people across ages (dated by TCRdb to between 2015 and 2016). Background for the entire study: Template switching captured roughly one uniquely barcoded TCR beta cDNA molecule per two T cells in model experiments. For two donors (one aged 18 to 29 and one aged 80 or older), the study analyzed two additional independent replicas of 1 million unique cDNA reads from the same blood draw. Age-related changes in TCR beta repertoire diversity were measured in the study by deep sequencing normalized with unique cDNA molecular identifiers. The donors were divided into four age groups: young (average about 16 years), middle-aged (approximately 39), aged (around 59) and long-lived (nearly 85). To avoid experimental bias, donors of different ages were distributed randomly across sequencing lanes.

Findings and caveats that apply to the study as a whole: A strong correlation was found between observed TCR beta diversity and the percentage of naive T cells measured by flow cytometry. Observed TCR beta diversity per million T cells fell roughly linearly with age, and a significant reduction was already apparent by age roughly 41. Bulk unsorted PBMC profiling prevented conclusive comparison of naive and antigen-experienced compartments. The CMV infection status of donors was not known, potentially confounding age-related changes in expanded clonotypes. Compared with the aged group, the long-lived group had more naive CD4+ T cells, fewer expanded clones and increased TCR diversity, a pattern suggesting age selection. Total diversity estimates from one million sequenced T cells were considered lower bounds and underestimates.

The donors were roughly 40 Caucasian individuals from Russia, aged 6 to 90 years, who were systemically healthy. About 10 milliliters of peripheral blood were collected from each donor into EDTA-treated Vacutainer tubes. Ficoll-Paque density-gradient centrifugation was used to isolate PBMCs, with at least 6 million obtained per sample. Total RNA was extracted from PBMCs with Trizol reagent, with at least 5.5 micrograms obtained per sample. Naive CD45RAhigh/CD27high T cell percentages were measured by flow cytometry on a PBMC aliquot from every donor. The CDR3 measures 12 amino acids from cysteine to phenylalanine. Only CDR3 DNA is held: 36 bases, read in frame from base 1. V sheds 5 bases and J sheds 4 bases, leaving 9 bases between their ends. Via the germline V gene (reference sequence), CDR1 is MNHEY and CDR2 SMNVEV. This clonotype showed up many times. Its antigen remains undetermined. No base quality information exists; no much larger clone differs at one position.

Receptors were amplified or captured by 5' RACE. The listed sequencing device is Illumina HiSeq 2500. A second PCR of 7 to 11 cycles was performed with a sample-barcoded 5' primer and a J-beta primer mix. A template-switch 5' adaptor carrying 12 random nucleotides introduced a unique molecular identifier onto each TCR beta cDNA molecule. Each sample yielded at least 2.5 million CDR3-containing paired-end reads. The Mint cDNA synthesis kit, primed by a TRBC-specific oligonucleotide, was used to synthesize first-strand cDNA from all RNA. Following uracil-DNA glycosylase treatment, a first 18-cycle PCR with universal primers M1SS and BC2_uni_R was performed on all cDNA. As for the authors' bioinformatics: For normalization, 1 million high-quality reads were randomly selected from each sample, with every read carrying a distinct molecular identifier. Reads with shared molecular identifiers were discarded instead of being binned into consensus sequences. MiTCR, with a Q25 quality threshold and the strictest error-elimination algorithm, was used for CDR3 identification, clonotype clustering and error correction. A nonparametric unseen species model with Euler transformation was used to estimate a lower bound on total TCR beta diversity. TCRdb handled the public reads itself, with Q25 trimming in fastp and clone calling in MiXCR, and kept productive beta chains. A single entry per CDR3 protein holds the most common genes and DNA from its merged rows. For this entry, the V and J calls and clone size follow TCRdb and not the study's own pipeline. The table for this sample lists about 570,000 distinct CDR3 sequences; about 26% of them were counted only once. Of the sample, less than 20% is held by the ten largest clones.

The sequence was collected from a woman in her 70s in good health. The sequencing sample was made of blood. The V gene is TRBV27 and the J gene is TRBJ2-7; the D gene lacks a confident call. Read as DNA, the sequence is TGTGCCAGCAGTACCGACCTTTACGAGCAGTACTTC. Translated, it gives CASSTDLYEQYF.